This section outlines one T cell receptor beta chain sequence together with its context. This entry comes from a study of blood T cell repertoires in COVID-19. Study-level information: Acute and convalescent COVID-19 specimens originated in the United States, Italy and Spain. In each case, the material was cDNA or gDNA derived from T cells, B-cell-depleted T cells, or PBMCs.

The CDR3 spans 14 residues. Germline loops: CDR1 SNHLY, CDR2 FYNNEI. The V end lost 3 bases, the J end lost 4 bases, and 9 bases lay between the germline ends. Study processing details: Reference gene primer amplification gave estimated nucleated cell counts. TCRdb keeps only in-frame clones here, not all; method: immunoSEQ multiplex PCR. Clone size and V and J calls were adopted from that table, with D and trimming inferred from the DNA. The sample gives about 190,000 clones, roughly four fifths of which show up once; approximately 15% is in the top ten. The sample taken for sequencing was peripheral blood. The J gene is TRBJ2-2, the V gene TRBV2; a possible D gene is TRBD1 (6 bases). The TCR was taken from a man in his forties or fifties who had recovered from COVID-19. The CDR3 nucleotides read TGTGCCAGCAGTGAGGGACAAGGCACCGGGGAGCTGTTTTTT. This gives the protein CASSEGQGTGELFF.